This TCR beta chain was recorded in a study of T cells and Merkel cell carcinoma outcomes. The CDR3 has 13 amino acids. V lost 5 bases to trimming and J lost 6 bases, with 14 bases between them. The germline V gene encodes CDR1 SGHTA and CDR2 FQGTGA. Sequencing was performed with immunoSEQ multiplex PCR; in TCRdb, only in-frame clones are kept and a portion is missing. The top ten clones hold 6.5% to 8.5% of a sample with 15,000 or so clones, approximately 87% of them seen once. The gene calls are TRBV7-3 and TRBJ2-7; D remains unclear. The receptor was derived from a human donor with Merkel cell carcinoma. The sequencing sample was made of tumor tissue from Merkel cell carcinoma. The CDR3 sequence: CASSLSIDGEQYF. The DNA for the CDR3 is TGTGCCAGCAGCCTTTCCATTGACGGCGAGCAGTACTTC.